The 18 T cell receptor beta chains given below trace back to one sample, sequenced in a study of blood T cell repertoires in COVID-19. TCRdb's copy holds only in-frame clones and misses some; the assay was immunoSEQ multiplex PCR. The sample carries 66,000 or so clones, 85% to 90% recorded once. The specimen was peripheral blood. The receptors originated from a man between 45 and 60 years old with active COVID-19.

The chain couples TRBV9 to TRBJ2-3; TRBD2 matches at 8 bases. The CDR3 extends over 16 amino acids. V shed 0 bases and J 0 bases; nucleotides not matched to a gene: 3. Germline V lookup: CDR1 SGDLS, CDR2 YYNGEE. Here the CDR3 DNA reads TGTGCCAGCAGCGTAGTCTCTAGCGGGAGCACAGATACGCAGTATTTT. This encodes CASSVVSSGSTDTQYF. Looking up the rest from reference TRBV9 and TRBJ2-3 gives the full variable domain: DSGVTQTPKHLITATGQRVTLRCSPRSGDLSVYWYQQSLDQGLQFLIQYYNGEERAKGNILERFSAQQFPDLHSELNLSSLELGDSALYFCASSVVSSGSTDTQYFGPGTRLTVL.

The rearrangement uses TRBV27 and TRBJ2-5; no clear D gene. Trimming removed 9 bases at V and 0 bases at J, with 20 bases between. CDR1 MNHEY and CDR2 SMNVEV come from the germline V gene (reference sequence). The CDR3 loop spans 16 amino acids. CDR3 coding DNA: TGTGCCAGTCTTTTCCACTCGATACCGTACCAAGAGACCCAGTACTTC. It yields the protein CASLFHSIPYQETQYF.

This rearrangement joins TRBV27 to TRBJ2-7; no firm D call. The V gene's germline CDR1 is MNHEY and CDR2 SMNVEV (reference sequence). V dropped 1 base and J dropped 3 bases, with 16 bases sitting between them. The CDR3 totals 16 residues. The CDR3 protein is CASSLYWVPEFYEQYF. DNA of the CDR3: TGTGCCAGCAGTTTATACTGGGTTCCGGAGTTCTACGAGCAGTACTTC.

This chain links TRBV19 with TRBJ1-5; D gene uncertain. The CDR3 is 17 residues long. Trimming removed 3 bases from V and 6 bases from J, with 21 bases in between. Germline V gene sequence: CDR1 LNHDA, CDR2 SQIVND (reference sequence). The CDR3 nucleotides read TGTGCCAGTAGTATTAAGCAGCGAGGGAATCTCCGTCAGCCCCAGCATTTT. Translation gives CASSIKQRGNLRQPQHF.

The chain employs TRBV28 and TRBJ1-4; D uncertain. The V end was cut by 5 bases, the J end by 2 bases, with 12 bases between. CDR3 length: 15 residues. CDR1 and CDR2 from the germline V gene are MDHEN and SYDVKM. The CDR3 is CASSPPGSTNEKLFF. The DNA for the CDR3 is TGTGCCAGCAGTCCCCCGGGTTCGACTAATGAAAAACTGTTTTTT.

The V call is TRBV6-4, the J call TRBJ2-3; 8 nucleotides agree with TRBD2. This CDR3 is 16 amino acids long. Germline loops: CDR1 MRHNA, CDR2 SNTAGT. The J segment lost 3 bases and the V segment lost 4 bases, leaving 9 bases of the junction unmatched. Here the CDR3 DNA reads TGTGCCAGCAGTGTTATCGGGGGGGCCCGAACAGATACGCAGTATTTT. This codes for CASSVIGGARTDTQYF.

This clone was seen only a few times. This chain links TRBV29-1 with TRBJ2-2, with 8 bases that match TRBD2. CDR3 length: 16 residues. The ends lost 3 bases at V and 1 base at J; junction bases unmatched: 7. Germline V CDR1 and CDR2: SQVTM, ANQGSEA. The CDR3 sequence: CSVETAGGVNTGELFF. The CDR3 nucleotides read TGCAGCGTTGAGACTGCGGGAGGAGTGAACACCGGGGAGCTGTTTTTT.

The CDR3 DNA sequence: TGTGCCAGCAGCGTGTCAGGCCAGGGGGAAAAACTGTTTTTT. It translates to CASSVSGQGEKLFF. This chain uses TRBV9 with TRBJ1-4; possibly TRBD1 for D (6 bases). The CDR3 has 14 residues. Germline CDR1 SGDLS, CDR2 YYNGEE. The V and J ends lost 2 bases and 8 bases respectively, with 13 bases between them.

The chain links TRBV21-1 to TRBJ2-2; no check of the table's D call, TRBD1, against the DNA was made. TRBV21-1 is recorded as a pseudogene. The CDR3 is 13 amino acids. The CDR3 protein is CASSLQGTGELFF. CDR3 nucleotide sequence: TGTGCCAGCAGCTTACAGGGGACCGGGGAGCTGTTTTTT.

This chain uses TRBV5-4 with TRBJ1-4, with D uncertain. This CDR3 has 14 amino acids. In germline, CDR1 is SGHNT, CDR2 YYREEE (reference sequence). The V end lost 0 bases, the J end lost 7 bases, and 10 bases lay between the germline ends. DNA of the CDR3: TGTGCCAGCAGCTTGGCGTCAGGAGGTGAAAAACTGTTTTTT. It yields the protein CASSLASGGEKLFF.

The chain recombines TRBV27 with TRBJ2-1, with D tentatively TRBD2 (5 bases). The V gene's germline CDR1 is MNHEY and CDR2 SMNVEV (reference sequence). V was clipped by 9 bases and J by 0 bases, with 18 bases between them. CDR3 size: 16 residues. The CDR3 spells CASTSLEGVSYNEQFF. The CDR3 bases are TGTGCCAGTACCTCCCTAGAGGGTGTCTCCTACAATGAGCAGTTCTTC.

CDR3 sequence: CASSYLRGEQETQYF. The DNA of the CDR3 is TGTGCCAGCAGTTACCTGCGGGGAGAACAAGAGACCCAGTACTTC. The chain joins TRBV6-5 to TRBJ2-5; tentatively, D is TRBD2 (6 bases). V was clipped by 2 bases and J by 2 bases, with 12 bases between them. Germline assignment: CDR1 MNHEY and CDR2 SVGAGI. The CDR3 runs 15 residues.

This clone was recorded a few times. The V call is TRBV19, the J call TRBJ1-2; TRBD1 matches at 9 bases. The trim removed 3 bases at V and 8 bases at J, leaving 7 bases unmatched. In germline, CDR1 is LNHDA, CDR2 SQIVND (reference sequence). This CDR3 has 14 amino acids. The DNA for the CDR3 is TGTGCCAGTAGTATGGGACAGGGATCGGGGGGCTACACCTTC. Protein: CASSMGQGSGGYTF. The full variable domain, its missing parts supplied by reference TRBV19 and TRBJ1-2, is DGGITQSPKYLFRKEGQNVTLSCEQNLNHDAMYWYRQDPGQGLRLIYYSQIVNDFQKGDIAEGYSVSREKKESFPLTVTSAQKNPTAFYLCASSMGQGSGGYTFGSGTRLTVV.

This clone turned up a few times. The rearrangement uses TRBV11-3 and TRBJ2-5; 11 bases are shared with TRBD2. This CDR3 has 20 amino acids. The V segment lost 0 bases and the J segment 4 bases; nucleotides outside the gene matches: 16. CDR1 SGHNT and CDR2 YENEEA come from the germline V gene. Here the CDR3 DNA reads TGTGCCAGCAGCTTAGATCCGATAGCGGGAGGGCCGGTGTCGTCAGAGACCCAGTACTTC. Its protein product is CASSLDPIAGGPVSSETQYF.

This clone was counted a few times. This chain links TRBV19 with TRBJ1-1; 8 nucleotides agree with TRBD1. The V gene's germline CDR1 is LNHDA and CDR2 SQIVND (reference sequence). The V and J ends lost 4 bases and 10 bases, in that order; junction bases with no gene match: 5. CDR3 size: 12 residues. CDR3: CASSTGQGRAFF. The CDR3 DNA reads TGTGCCAGTAGTACCGGACAGGGACGAGCTTTCTTT.

The J gene is TRBJ2-6, the V gene TRBV18; the match to TRBD1 covers 8 bases. With 4 bases clipped from V and 4 bases from J, the junction kept 9 bases outside the gene matches. The CDR3 is 17 residues long. Germline CDR1 and CDR2: KGHSH and LQKENI. CDR3 sequence: CASSLGTGRLGANVLTF. The CDR3 region has the DNA TGTGCCAGCTCACTTGGGACAGGCCGTCTCGGGGCCAACGTCCTGACTTTC. Full variable domain (rest looked up from reference TRBV18 and TRBJ2-6): NAGVMQNPRHLVRRRGQEARLRCSPMKGHSHVYWYRQLPEEGLKFMVYLQKENIIDESGMPKERFSAEFPKEGPSILRIQQVVRGDSAAYFCASSLGTGRLGANVLTFGAGSRLTVL.

The chain joins TRBV7-3 to TRBJ2-3; D uncertain. The CDR3 contains 13 residues. Germline V gene lookup returns CDR1 SGHTA and CDR2 FQGTGA. V was clipped by 4 bases and J by 3 bases, with 8 bases between them. As DNA, the CDR3 is TGTGCCAGCAGCTGGGTCGGGACAGATACGCAGTATTTT. It translates to CASSWVGTDTQYF.

This clone was seen once. This sequence joins TRBV7-2 and TRBJ2-1; TRBD2 aligns across 7 bases. CDR3 length equals 16 residues. Per germline, CDR1 SGHTA and CDR2 FQGNSA. The V segment lost 5 bases and the J segment 4 bases; nucleotides outside the gene matches: 11. This CDR3 is CASSPREAGVYNEQFF. As DNA, the CDR3 is TGTGCCAGCAGCCCGAGGGAGGCGGGGGTTTACAATGAGCAGTTCTTC.